One sample yielded the 26 T cell receptor beta chains listed below, sequenced in a study of blood T cell repertoires in COVID-19. The data were produced by immunoSEQ multiplex PCR, yet TCRdb's version contains in-frame clones alone and is incomplete. The sample consists of some 500,000 clones, 85% to 90% of them appearing once. The sample comprised peripheral blood. The receptors shown here come from a woman between 50 and 59 years old with COVID-19, enrolled during active disease.

The rearrangement joins TRBV11-2 to TRBJ1-3, with TRBD1 as a possible D gene (6 bases). CDR1 and CDR2 from the germline V gene are SGHAT and FQNNGV. The V end was cut by 5 bases, the J end by 3 bases, with 17 bases between. The CDR3 covers 16 residues. The CDR3 bases are TGTGCCAGCAGCATATCTACTCCAGGGGATGGAAACACCATATATTTT. As protein: CASSISTPGDGNTIYF.

The CDR3 region has the DNA TGTGCCAGCAGTTCTCGGACAGGGCAACTCTACGAGCAGTACTTC. It specifies CASSSRTGQLYEQYF. The chain employs TRBV6-5 and TRBJ2-7, with 8 bases that match TRBD1. The germline gives CDR1 MNHEY, CDR2 SVGAGI. CDR3 length: 15 amino acids. The junction had 8 bases not matched to a gene; V was cut back by 4 bases and J by 3 bases.

The rearrangement uses TRBV19 and TRBJ1-6, with 7 bases that match TRBD1. CDR1 is LNHDA, CDR2 SQIVND, per germline (reference sequence). This CDR3 region has 14 residues. V lost 5 bases and J lost 6; bases outside the gene matches: 4. The CDR3 reads CASSQRQGNSPLHF. CDR3 bases: TGTGCCAGTAGTCAACGACAGGGTAATTCACCCCTCCACTTT.

The V call is TRBV9, the J call TRBJ2-1; tentatively, D is TRBD1 (6 bases). Germline V gene lookup returns CDR1 SGDLS and CDR2 YYNGEE. Trimming took 1 base from V and 7 from J, leaving 6 bases between them. CDR3 length equals 12 residues. Here the CDR3 reads CASSVQGNEQFF. In nucleotides, the CDR3 is TGTGCCAGCAGCGTACAGGGGAATGAGCAGTTCTTC.

The J gene is TRBJ1-2, the V gene TRBV28; D is unclear. Between the trimmed V and J ends, which lost 4 bases and 5 bases, there was a span of 11 bases. The CDR3 is 13 amino acids. Germline V lookup: CDR1 MDHEN, CDR2 SYDVKM. CDR3 in amino acids: CASSSSSGYGYTF. CDR3 nucleotide sequence: TGTGCCAGCAGTTCCTCCAGCGGTTATGGCTACACCTTC.

The rearrangement links TRBV27 to TRBJ2-7, with D tentatively TRBD1 (6 bases). Trimming shortened V by 4 bases and J by 0 bases, and 10 bases separated the two germline ends. The CDR3 length is 14 residues. Germline V CDR1 and CDR2: MNHEY, SMNVEV (reference sequence). In nucleotides, the CDR3 is TGTGCCAGCAGTTACCAGGGGTCCTCCTACGAGCAGTACTTC. This translates into CASSYQGSSYEQYF.

This rearrangement joins TRBV19 to TRBJ2-2; 11 positions agree with TRBD1. V shed 5 bases and J 5 bases; nucleotides not matched to a gene: 1. This CDR3 has 14 residues. CDR1 is LNHDA, CDR2 SQIVND, per germline (reference sequence). This chain's CDR3 is CASSGDRGTGELFF. The CDR3 nucleotides are TGTGCCAGTAGTGGGGACAGGGGGACCGGGGAGCTGTTTTTT. The variable domain in full, with the rest retrieved from reference TRBV19 and TRBJ2-2, is DGGITQSPKYLFRKEGQNVTLSCEQNLNHDAMYWYRQDPGQGLRLIYYSQIVNDFQKGDIAEGYSVSREKKESFPLTVTSAQKNPTAFYLCASSGDRGTGELFFGEGSRLTVL.

The V and J genes are TRBV2 and TRBJ1-1; D remains unclear. Trimming removed 7 bases from V and 3 bases from J, with 12 bases in between. The germline gives CDR1 SNHLY, CDR2 FYNNEI. The CDR3 extends over 13 amino acids. The CDR3 sequence: CASISGWDTEAFF. The CDR3 coding sequence is TGTGCCAGCATTTCCGGGTGGGACACTGAAGCTTTCTTT.

This rearrangement joins TRBV5-1 to TRBJ1-3; TRBD1 is a possible D gene (5 bases). The ends were cut back, 0 bases at V and 4 bases at J, with 11 bases in the middle. Germline V gene sequence: CDR1 SGHRS, CDR2 YFSETQ. The CDR3 is 15 amino acids. CDR3 protein: CASSLVQGVGNTIYF. In DNA form, the CDR3 reads TGCGCCAGCAGCTTGGTCCAGGGCGTGGGAAACACCATATATTTT.

J is TRBJ1-4 and V is TRBV30; D uncertain. Per the germline V gene, CDR1 is GTSNPN and CDR2 is SVGIG (reference sequence). This CDR3 has 14 residues. Deletions cut 4 bases from V and 3 bases from J, with 12 bases between. Here the CDR3 reads CAWKLELSNEKLFF. DNA of the CDR3: TGTGCCTGGAAGTTAGAGTTGTCTAATGAAAAACTGTTTTTT.

The CDR3 bases are TGTGCCAGCAGGCCATCTGGACAGGGGGCGAACTCTGGGGCCAACGTCCTGACTTTC. Translation gives CASRPSGQGANSGANVLTF. The chain employs TRBV11-2 and TRBJ2-6; 11 bases align to TRBD1. Unmatched junction bases numbered 10, after V lost 6 bases and J lost 0 bases. This CDR3 has 19 residues. The germline V gene encodes CDR1 SGHAT and CDR2 FQNNGV.

This clone occurred once. The chain combines TRBV19 with TRBJ2-5, with D maybe TRBD1 (5 bases). The CDR3 spans 16 residues. Germline V gene sequence: CDR1 LNHDA, CDR2 SQIVND (reference sequence). Trimming pared 5 bases from V and 3 bases from J, leaving 19 bases between. CDR3 in amino acids: CASSLRGGRVEETQYF. In DNA form, the CDR3 reads TGTGCCAGTAGTTTGAGAGGCGGCAGGGTGGAAGAGACCCAGTACTTC.

This sequence joins TRBV3-1 (or the pseudogene TRBV3-2) and TRBJ2-7, with 12 bases fitting TRBD2. The CDR3 is 19 amino acids. V was pared by 0 bases and J by 3 bases, with 12 bases of the junction left unmatched. The germline CDR1 and CDR2 sequences are LGHDT and YNNKEL (reference sequence). The CDR3 nucleotides are TGTGCCAGCAGCCAAGACGGCCAAGCTCTAGCGGGGGGGCTCTACGAGCAGTACTTC. Residues: CASSQDGQALAGGLYEQYF.

CDR3 coding DNA: TGTGCCAGCAGTCCTGCGGGGGGGGTAAACACCGGGGAGCTGTTTTTT. Translation gives CASSPAGGVNTGELFF. V gene TRBV27 combines with J gene TRBJ2-2; TRBD2 agrees at 9 bases. Germline lookup yields CDR1 MNHEY and CDR2 SMNVEV (reference sequence). Trimming removed 5 bases from V and 2 bases from J; junction bases left unmatched: 6. The CDR3 loop spans 16 amino acids.

V usage is TRBV7-8 and J usage is TRBJ2-7, with D perhaps matching TRBD2 (5 bases). Deletions cut 3 bases from V and 7 bases from J, with 16 bases between. This CDR3 region has 14 residues. Germline V lookup: CDR1 SGHVS, CDR2 FQNEAQ. CDR3 sequence: CASSLPQAEREQYF. The CDR3 DNA reads as TGTGCCAGCAGCTTGCCACAAGCGGAGAGGGAGCAGTACTTC. Combining the CDR3 with reference TRBV7-8 and TRBJ2-7 gives the whole variable domain GAGVSQSPRYKVAKRGQDVALRCDPISGHVSLFWYQQALGQGPEFLTYFQNEAQLDKSGLPSDRFFAERPEGSVSTLKIQRTQQEDSAVYLCASSLPQAEREQYFGPGTRLTVT.

This chain links TRBV28 with TRBJ1-3, with a possible D match to TRBD1 (5 bases). Germline CDR1 reads MDHEN; CDR2 reads SYDVKM. The CDR3 extends over 15 amino acids. Trimming took off 3 bases at V and 7 bases at J, with 16 bases between the two ends. CDR3 DNA sequence: TGTGCCAGCAGTTTTCTTCGGGCAGGGTCGAACACCATATATTTT. Translated: CASSFLRAGSNTIYF.

The V call is TRBV11-3, the J call TRBJ2-3; 7 bases are a match to TRBD1. This CDR3 is 13 amino acids long. CDR1 is SGHNT, CDR2 YENEEA, per germline. With V trimmed by 5 bases and J by 2 bases, 1 base remained unmatched. The chain's CDR3 is CASSDRATDTQYF. DNA of the CDR3: TGTGCCAGCAGCGACAGGGCCACAGATACGCAGTATTTT.

The V and J genes are TRBV5-5 and TRBJ1-5; perhaps TRBD1 as D (5 bases). Germline V gives CDR1 SGHKS, CDR2 YYEKEE (reference sequence). This CDR3 is built from 16 residues. V was clipped by 4 bases and J by 4 bases, with 18 bases between them. CDR3 bases: TGTGCCAGCAGCCCCGTGTCCCGACAGTTAAATCAGCCCCAGCATTTT. The encoded protein is CASSPVSRQLNQPQHF.

The genes are TRBV6-6 and TRBJ2-4; 8 bases match TRBD1. There are 18 residues in the CDR3. The germline gives CDR1 MNHNY, CDR2 SVGAGI (reference sequence). V shed 5 bases and J 0 bases; nucleotides not matched to a gene: 12. The CDR3 DNA sequence: TGTGCCAGCAGTCCTCCTACGGACAGGGCCCTAGCCAAAAACATTCAGTACTTC. Its protein is CASSPPTDRALAKNIQYF.

J is TRBJ2-7 and V is TRBV12-3 or TRBV12-4; 10 positions agree with TRBD2. The length of the CDR3 is 13 residues. The trim removed 10 bases at V and 2 bases at J, leaving 5 bases unmatched. The CDR3 bases are TGTGCCACCAAAACTAGCGGGGCCTACGAGCAGTACTTC. This encodes CATKTSGAYEQYF.

The V gene is TRBV2, the J gene TRBJ2-1; D might be TRBD1 (6 bases). This CDR3 is built from 15 residues. V shed 4 bases and J shed 0 bases, with 10 bases lying between them. Per germline, CDR1 SNHLY and CDR2 FYNNEI. CDR3 loop: CASSVTGSSYNEQFF. CDR3 DNA sequence: TGTGCCAGCAGTGTAACAGGGAGCTCCTACAATGAGCAGTTCTTC.

V and J are TRBV9 and TRBJ2-2, with D perhaps TRBD1 (6 bases). The CDR3 runs 16 residues. Trimming shortened V by 0 bases and J by 4 bases, and 13 bases separated the two germline ends. Looked up from germline, CDR1 is SGDLS and CDR2 is YYNGEE. The CDR3 protein is CASSVAGQGSTGELFF. CDR3 bases: TGTGCCAGCAGCGTAGCCGGCCAGGGGAGCACCGGGGAGCTGTTTTTT.

This clone came up once. The chain has TRBV29-1 and TRBJ1-1, with D hard to call. The V gene's germline CDR1 is SQVTM and CDR2 ANQGSEA. The CDR3 runs 13 residues. Trimming took off 6 bases at V and 0 bases at J, with 11 bases between the two ends. The CDR3 loop reads CSVFRDLNTEAFF. CDR3 sequence (DNA): TGCAGCGTGTTCCGGGATCTGAACACTGAAGCTTTCTTT.

The chain couples TRBV30 to TRBJ1-6; tentatively, D is TRBD1 (5 bases). Trimming took 0 bases from V and 11 from J, leaving 8 bases between them. The CDR3 runs 12 residues. Per the germline V gene, CDR1 is GTSNPN and CDR2 is SVGIG (reference sequence). DNA for the CDR3: TGTGCCTGGAGTGTAGGGGAGGCACCCCTCCACTTT. The encoded protein is CAWSVGEAPLHF.

J is TRBJ1-2 and V is TRBV7-3; no reliable D call. The V and J ends lost 1 base and 7 bases respectively, with 13 bases between them. This CDR3 spans 14 amino acids. Per the germline V gene, CDR1 is SGHTA and CDR2 is FQGTGA. The DNA of the CDR3 is TGTGCCAGCAGCTTAAGGTCAGGAAGCGGTGGCTACACCTTC. This translates into CASSLRSGSGGYTF.

The rearrangement uses TRBV18 and TRBJ2-3, with a possible D match to TRBD2 (7 bases). This CDR3 region has 17 residues. Trimming cost V 4 bases and J 0 bases, with 17 bases left between them. From germline, CDR1 is KGHSH and CDR2 LQKENI. The CDR3 DNA reads TGTGCCAGCTCACAAGCCCCGGGGGGCTCTAGCACAGATACGCAGTATTTT. Protein sequence: CASSQAPGGSSTDTQYF.